The clone carrying this TCR beta chain was detected only a few times. Its antigen is unknown. The CDR3 regions of TCR beta were amplified from RNA transcripts. The TCR CDR3 was amplified in a first-round RT-PCR using the HTBI primer set. TCRdb redid the calling of the multiplex PCR reads with MiXCR, one entry per CDR3 protein. This sample has hundreds of thousands of distinct CDR3 sequences, with 16% found just once. V gave up 6 bases and J gave up 0 bases; unmatched junction bases: 17. The CDR3 covers 22 residues. This entry is derived from a study of T cells in Graves' hyperthyroidism and ophthalmopathy. Study as a whole: At the time of initial diagnosis and before any treatment, peripheral blood was collected. Study conclusions and caveats: The model made its ophthalmopathy prediction, and onset followed a median around 6.9 months later. Most thyroid clonotypes with frequency above 0.001 were detected in blood.

Diagnostic decisions used clinical symptoms, serum thyroxine and TRAb, thyroid ultrasound and orbital computed tomography. The V call is TRBV12-3 or TRBV12-4, the J call TRBJ2-2, with 15 positions matching TRBD2. This TCR came from a middle-aged woman with Graves' ophthalmopathy. Source material: blood. DNA for the CDR3: TGTGCCAGCAGCTCCCCGGGTGCGGCTAGGACTAGCGGGGGGGCGAACACCGGGGAGCTGTTTTTT. This translates into CASSSPGAARTSGGANTGELFF.